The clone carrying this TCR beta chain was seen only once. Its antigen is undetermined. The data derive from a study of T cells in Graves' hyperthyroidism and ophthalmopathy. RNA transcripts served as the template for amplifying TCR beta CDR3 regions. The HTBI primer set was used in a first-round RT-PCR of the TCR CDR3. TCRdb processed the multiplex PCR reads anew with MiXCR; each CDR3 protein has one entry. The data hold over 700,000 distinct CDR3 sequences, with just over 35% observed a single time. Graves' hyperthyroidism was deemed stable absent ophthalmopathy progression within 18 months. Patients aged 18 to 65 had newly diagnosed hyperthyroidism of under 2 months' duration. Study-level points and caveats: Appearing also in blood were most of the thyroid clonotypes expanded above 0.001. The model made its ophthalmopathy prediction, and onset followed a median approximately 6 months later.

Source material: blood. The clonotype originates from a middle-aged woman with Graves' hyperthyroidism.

CDR3 nucleotides: TGCAGTGCTAGAGATGTGACGGACACAGATACGCAGTATTTT. Translation gives CSARDVTDTDTQYF. The V and J genes are TRBV20-1 and TRBJ2-3; D uncertain. The CDR3 loop spans 14 amino acids. Deletions cut 0 bases from V and 2 bases from J, with 9 bases between. Per germline, CDR1 DFQATT and CDR2 SNEGSKA (reference sequence).